These T cell receptor beta chains were read from a single sample in a study of post-analysis software for immune sequencing data. Via MiXCR, TCRdb re-called the PCR reads, giving one row per CDR3 protein. Seen here are about 770,000 distinct CDR3 sequences, 35% to 55% observed once, and the top ten hold roughly 5.2%. Material for sequencing was blood. These receptor sequences come from a girl between 5 and 17 years old with multiple sclerosis. Both conserved end residues are part of each CDR3. The D gene is left open where the match is weak. Where a row states a size, it is once, few, many or the class of an expanded clone; other rows omit it.

size | D | J | V | CDR3 | DNA
- | TRBD2 | TRBJ2-5 | TRBV10-1 | CASREGGASETQYF | TGCGCCAGCAGGGAGGGAGGGGCGAGCGAGACCCAGTACTTC
few | TRBD1 | TRBJ1-2 | TRBV4-1 | CASSQADRGRGYTF | TGCGCCAGCAGCCAAGCGGACAGGGGTCGCGGCTACACCTTC
- | - | TRBJ2-1 | TRBV27 | CASSYGGLRSYNEQFF | TGTGCCAGCAGTTATGGCGGCCTGAGATCCTACAATGAGCAGTTCTTC
- | - | TRBJ2-7 | TRBV20-1 | CSARDPGLEQYF | TGCAGTGCTAGAGATCCGGGACTCGAGCAGTACTTC
few | TRBD1 | TRBJ2-1 | TRBV5-5 | CASSSPGQSSSYNEQFF | TGTGCCAGCAGCTCACCGGGACAGTCGAGCTCCTACAATGAGCAGTTCTTC
- | - | TRBJ2-5 | TRBV15 | CATSIGSNQPQYF | TGTGCCACCAGCATAGGCAGCAATCAGCCCCAGTACTTC
- | - | TRBJ1-2 | TRBV12-3/TRBV12-4 | CASRSRENYGYTF | TGTGCCAGCAGGTCGAGGGAGAACTATGGCTACACCTTC
few | TRBD1 | TRBJ2-7 | TRBV10-3 | CAISGTVGYEQYF | TGTGCCATCTCAGGGACAGTGGGCTACGAGCAGTACTTC
- | TRBD1 | TRBJ2-4 | TRBV20-1 | CSAKDRVVVRPKNIQYF | TGCAGTGCTAAGGACAGGGTGGTTGTAAGGCCCAAAAACATTCAGTACTTC
- | - | TRBJ2-7 | TRBV7-2 | CASSPPTEKQYF | TGTGCCAGCAGCCCTCCGACAGAGAAGCAGTACTTC
- | - | TRBJ1-2 | TRBV12-3/TRBV12-4 | CASSFSGGGNTF | TGTGCCAGCAGTTTTTCCGGGGGTGGCAACACCTTC
- | - | TRBJ2-5 | TRBV6-5 | CASSYGALEYF | TGTGCCAGCAGTTACGGGGCCCTGGAGTACTTC
few | - | TRBJ2-7 | TRBV7-2 | CASSASATGYEQYF | TGTGCCAGCAGCGCCTCGGCTACTGGGTACGAGCAGTACTTC
- | - | TRBJ2-5 | TRBV5-8 | CASSSQGGETQYF | TGTGCCAGCAGCTCTCAGGGCGGCGAGACCCAGTACTTC
few | - | TRBJ2-7 | TRBV6-2/TRBV6-3 | CASTSGLGGASYEQYF | TGTGCCAGCACCTCGGGACTGGGCGGGGCCTCCTACGAGCAGTACTTC
- | TRBD2 | TRBJ2-5 | TRBV6-2/TRBV6-3 | CASSYSVVAGIEQYF | TGTGCCAGCAGTTACTCAGTGGTAGCGGGAATAGAGCAGTACTTC
few | - | TRBJ1-2 | TRBV20-1 | CSAEEHRLGWGYTF | TGCAGTGCTGAAGAACACAGGTTGGGGTGGGGCTACACCTTC
- | TRBD2 | TRBJ2-3 | TRBV7-9 | CASSIAGDTQYF | TGTGCCAGCAGTATAGCGGGAGATACGCAGTATTTT
- | - | TRBJ2-1 | TRBV7-2 | CASSLEVRSIEQFF | TGTGCCAGCAGCTTAGAAGTAAGGTCTATTGAGCAGTTCTTC
few | - | TRBJ2-1 | TRBV27 | CASSWGLIGNEQFF | TGTGCCAGCAGTTGGGGACTTATAGGCAATGAGCAGTTCTTC
few | TRBD2 | TRBJ2-1 | TRBV11-3 | CASSFGTSGRNEQFF | TGTGCCAGCAGCTTCGGGACTAGCGGGAGAAATGAGCAGTTCTTC
- | TRBD2 | TRBJ2-3 | TRBV27 | CASRGLADTQYF | TGTGCCAGCAGGGGACTAGCAGATACGCAGTATTTT
- | TRBD1 | TRBJ1-2 | TRBV19 | CASRVSGTGSYTF | TGTGCCAGTAGGGTATCCGGGACAGGCAGCTACACCTTC
- | - | TRBJ2-1 | TRBV4-3 | CASSFRIDNEQFF | TGCGCCAGCAGCTTCAGGATCGACAATGAGCAGTTCTTC
- | TRBD1 | TRBJ1-2 | TRBV7-9 | CASSLGTGGTHYGYTF | TGTGCCAGCAGCTTAGGGACAGGGGGCACCCACTATGGCTACACCTTC
- | - | TRBJ1-4 | TRBV18 | CASSPDKTDRELFF | TGTGCCAGCTCACCCGACAAAACAGATAGGGAACTGTTTTTT
few | - | TRBJ1-2 | TRBV15 | CATSRDRGRGYGYTF | TGTGCCACCAGCAGAGATCGGGGCAGGGGCTATGGCTACACCTTC
- | - | TRBJ2-3 | TRBV9 | CASSVTRTDTQYF | TGTGCCAGCAGCGTAACCCGCACAGATACGCAGTATTTT
- | TRBD1 | TRBJ1-1 | TRBV29-1 | CSARTGGRTEAFF | TGCAGCGCCAGGACAGGGGGTCGGACTGAAGCTTTCTTT
few | TRBD2 | TRBJ2-1 | TRBV7-2 | CASSFLADYNNEQFF | TGTGCCAGCAGCTTCCTAGCGGACTATAACAATGAGCAGTTCTTC
- | - | TRBJ2-5 | TRBV7-9 | CASESNQETQYF | TGTGCCAGCGAAAGCAACCAAGAGACCCAGTACTTC
few | - | TRBJ2-7 | TRBV7-8 | CASSLVFKQYF | TGTGCCAGCAGCTTAGTGTTCAAGCAGTACTTC
once | - | TRBJ2-2 | TRBV12-3/TRBV12-4 | CASSLLVSVNTGELFF | TGTGCCAGCAGTTTACTGGTTAGCGTGAACACCGGGGAGCTGTTTTTT
few | - | TRBJ1-5 | TRBV7-9 | CASSLPAQPQHF | TGTGCCAGCAGCTTACCGGCCCAGCCCCAGCATTTT
- | - | TRBJ2-1 | TRBV5-5 | CASSLVGAYVFF | TGTGCCAGCAGCTTGGTAGGGGCTTATGTGTTCTTC
few | - | TRBJ2-1 | TRBV12-3/TRBV12-4 | CASTRQGSSYNEQFF | TGTGCCAGCACCCGCCAGGGGAGCTCCTACAATGAGCAGTTCTTC
few | TRBD2 | TRBJ2-7 | TRBV12-3/TRBV12-4 | CASRLAGYHEQYF | TGTGCCAGCCGACTAGCGGGATACCACGAGCAGTACTTC
- | - | TRBJ1-5 | TRBV27 | CASSLSAGANQPQHF | TGTGCCAGCAGTTTATCGGCGGGGGCTAATCAGCCCCAGCATTTT
- | - | TRBJ1-1 | TRBV6-2/TRBV6-3 | CASSYSGSGTGLNTEAFF | TGTGCCAGCAGTTACTCGGGTTCGGGGACGGGATTGAACACTGAAGCTTTCTTT
- | - | TRBJ1-1 | TRBV20-1 | CSATSIPNTEAFF | TGCAGTGCTACCTCGATACCGAACACTGAAGCTTTCTTT
- | - | TRBJ2-7 | TRBV7-9 | CASSLVGESGYEQYF | TGTGCCAGCAGCTTAGTTGGGGAGTCGGGGTACGAGCAGTACTTC
- | - | TRBJ1-2 | TRBV21-1 | CASSKKGTYPSPSQNYGYTF | TGTGCCAGCAGCAAAAAGGGGACATATCCCTCCCCATCCCAGAACTATGGCTACACCTTC
few | - | TRBJ2-3 | TRBV29-1 | CSVEFRDWSTDTQYF | TGCAGCGTTGAATTCCGGGACTGGAGCACAGATACGCAGTATTTT